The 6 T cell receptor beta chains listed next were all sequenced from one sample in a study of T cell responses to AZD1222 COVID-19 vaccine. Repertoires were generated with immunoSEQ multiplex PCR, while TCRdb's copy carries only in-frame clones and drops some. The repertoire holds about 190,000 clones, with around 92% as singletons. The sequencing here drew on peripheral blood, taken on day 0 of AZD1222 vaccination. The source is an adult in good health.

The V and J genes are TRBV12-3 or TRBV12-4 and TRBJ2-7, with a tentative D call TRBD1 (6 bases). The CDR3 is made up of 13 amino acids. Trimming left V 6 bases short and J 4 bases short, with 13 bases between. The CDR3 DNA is TGTGCCAGCAGACCCCAGGGGCCATACGAGCAGTACTTC. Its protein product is CASRPQGPYEQYF.

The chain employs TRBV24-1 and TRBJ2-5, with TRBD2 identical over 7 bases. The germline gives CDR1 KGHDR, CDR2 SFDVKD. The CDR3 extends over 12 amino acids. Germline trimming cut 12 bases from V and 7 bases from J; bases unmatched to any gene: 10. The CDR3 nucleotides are TGTGCCGCTACTAGCGAGAGAGGGACCCAGTACTTC. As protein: CAATSERGTQYF.

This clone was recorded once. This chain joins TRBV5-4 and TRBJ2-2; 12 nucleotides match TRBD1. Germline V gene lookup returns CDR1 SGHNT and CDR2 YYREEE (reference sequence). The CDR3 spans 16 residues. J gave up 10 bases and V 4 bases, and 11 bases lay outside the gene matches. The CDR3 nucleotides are TGTGCCAGCAGCCGATCCGGGACAGGGGGCCATAAGGAGCTGTTTTTT. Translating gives CASSRSGTGGHKELFF.

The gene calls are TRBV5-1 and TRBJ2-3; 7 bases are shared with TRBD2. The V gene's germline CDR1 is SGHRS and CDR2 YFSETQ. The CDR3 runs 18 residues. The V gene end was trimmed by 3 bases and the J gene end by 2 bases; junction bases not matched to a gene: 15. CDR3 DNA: TGCGCCAGCAGCTCCGGTGGGGCTAGCGGAGATTACACAGATACGCAGTATTTT. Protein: CASSSGGASGDYTDTQYF.

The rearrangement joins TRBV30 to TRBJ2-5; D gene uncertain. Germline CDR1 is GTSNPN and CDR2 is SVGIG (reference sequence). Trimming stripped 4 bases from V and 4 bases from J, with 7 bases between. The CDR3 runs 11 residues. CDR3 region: CAWTLLETQYF. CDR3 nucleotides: TGTGCCTGGACTCTCCTAGAGACCCAGTACTTC.

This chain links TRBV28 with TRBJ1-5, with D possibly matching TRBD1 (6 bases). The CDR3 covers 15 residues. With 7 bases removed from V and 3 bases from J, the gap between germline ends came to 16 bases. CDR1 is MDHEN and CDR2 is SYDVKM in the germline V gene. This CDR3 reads CASTLQGTNNQPQHF. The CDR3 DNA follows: TGTGCCAGCACCCTGCAGGGGACAAACAATCAGCCCCAGCATTTT.